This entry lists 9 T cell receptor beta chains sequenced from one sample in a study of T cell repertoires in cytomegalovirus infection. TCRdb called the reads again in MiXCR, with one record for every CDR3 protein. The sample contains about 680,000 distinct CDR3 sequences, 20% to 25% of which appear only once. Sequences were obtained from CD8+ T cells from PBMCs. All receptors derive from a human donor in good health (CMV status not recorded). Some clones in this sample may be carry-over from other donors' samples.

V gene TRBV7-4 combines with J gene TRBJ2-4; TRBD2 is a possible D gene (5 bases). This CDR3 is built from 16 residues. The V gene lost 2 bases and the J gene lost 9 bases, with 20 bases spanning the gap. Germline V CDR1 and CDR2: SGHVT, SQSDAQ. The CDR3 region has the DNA TGTGCCAGCAGCTTACCCGAGGGATTAGGGAGAGGCATTCAGTACTTC. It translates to CASSLPEGLGRGIQYF.

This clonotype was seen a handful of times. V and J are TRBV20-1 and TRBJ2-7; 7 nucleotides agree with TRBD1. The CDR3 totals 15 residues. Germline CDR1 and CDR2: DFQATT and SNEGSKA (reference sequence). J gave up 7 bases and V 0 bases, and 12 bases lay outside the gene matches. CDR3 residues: CSARDRRQGVVEQYV. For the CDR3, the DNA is TGCAGTGCTAGAGATCGGAGGCAGGGGGTGGTGGAGCAGTACGTC.

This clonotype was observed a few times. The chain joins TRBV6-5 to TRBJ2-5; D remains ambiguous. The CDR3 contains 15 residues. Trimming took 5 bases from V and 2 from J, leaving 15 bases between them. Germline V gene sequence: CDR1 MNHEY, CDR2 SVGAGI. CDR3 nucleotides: TGTGCCAGCAGTCCGAGTAGTGGCTTACAAGAGACCCAGTACTTC. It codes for CASSPSSGLQETQYF.

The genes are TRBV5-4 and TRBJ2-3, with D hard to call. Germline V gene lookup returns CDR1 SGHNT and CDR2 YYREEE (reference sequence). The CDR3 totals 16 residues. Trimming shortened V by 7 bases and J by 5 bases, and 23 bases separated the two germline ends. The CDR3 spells CASASFVGPDRDTQYF. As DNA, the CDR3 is TGTGCCAGCGCCTCTTTCGTGGGCCCGGATCGAGATACGCAGTATTTT.

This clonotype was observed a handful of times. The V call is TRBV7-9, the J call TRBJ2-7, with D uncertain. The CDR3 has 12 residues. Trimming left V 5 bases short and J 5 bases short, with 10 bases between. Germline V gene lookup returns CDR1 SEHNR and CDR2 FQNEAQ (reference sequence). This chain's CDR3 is CASSRSGDEQYF. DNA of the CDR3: TGTGCCAGCAGCCGGAGTGGGGACGAGCAGTACTTC. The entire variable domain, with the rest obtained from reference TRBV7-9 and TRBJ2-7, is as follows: DTGVSQNPRHKITKRGQNVTFRCDPISEHNRLYWYRQTLGQGPEFLTYFQNEAQLEKSRLLSDRFSAERPKGSFSTLEIQRTEQGDSAMYLCASSRSGDEQYFGPGTRLTVT.

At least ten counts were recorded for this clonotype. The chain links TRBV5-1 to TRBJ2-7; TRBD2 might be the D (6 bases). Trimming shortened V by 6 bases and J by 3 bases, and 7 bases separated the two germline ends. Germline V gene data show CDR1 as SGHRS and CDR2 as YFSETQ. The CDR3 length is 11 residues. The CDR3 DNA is TGCGCCAGCACCGGGAGCTACGAGCAGTACTTC. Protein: CASTGSYEQYF.

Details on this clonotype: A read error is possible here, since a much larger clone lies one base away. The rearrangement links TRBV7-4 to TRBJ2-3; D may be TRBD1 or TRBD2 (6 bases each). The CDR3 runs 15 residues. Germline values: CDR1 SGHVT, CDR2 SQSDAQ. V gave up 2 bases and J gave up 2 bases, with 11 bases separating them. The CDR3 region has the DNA TGTGCCAGCAGCTTACACGGGGGCTACACAGATACGCAGTATTTT. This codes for CASSLHGGYTDTQYF.

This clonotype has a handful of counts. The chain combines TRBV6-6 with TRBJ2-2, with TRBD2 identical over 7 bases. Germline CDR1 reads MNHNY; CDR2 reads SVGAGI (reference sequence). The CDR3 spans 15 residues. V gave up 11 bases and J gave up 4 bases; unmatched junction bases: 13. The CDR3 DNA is TGTGCCGTCCCCCTAGGGGAGGGGATCACCGGGGAGCTGTTTTTT. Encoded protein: CAVPLGEGITGELFF.

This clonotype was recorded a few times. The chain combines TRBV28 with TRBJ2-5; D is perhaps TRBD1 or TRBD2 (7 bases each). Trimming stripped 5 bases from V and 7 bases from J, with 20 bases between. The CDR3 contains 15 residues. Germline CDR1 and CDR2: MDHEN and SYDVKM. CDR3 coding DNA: TGTGCCAGCAGTGCGGCGCTAGCGGCAGGGGGGACCCAGTACTTC. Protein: CASSAALAAGGTQYF.